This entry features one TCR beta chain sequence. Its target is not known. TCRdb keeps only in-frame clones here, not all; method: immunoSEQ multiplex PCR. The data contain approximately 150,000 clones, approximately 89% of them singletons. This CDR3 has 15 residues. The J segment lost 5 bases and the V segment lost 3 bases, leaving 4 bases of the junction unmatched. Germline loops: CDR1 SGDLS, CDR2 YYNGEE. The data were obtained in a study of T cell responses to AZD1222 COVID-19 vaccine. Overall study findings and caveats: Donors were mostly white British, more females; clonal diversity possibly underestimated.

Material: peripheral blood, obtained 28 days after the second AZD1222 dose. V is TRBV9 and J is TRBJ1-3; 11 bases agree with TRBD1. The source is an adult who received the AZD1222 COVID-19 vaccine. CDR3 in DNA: TGTGCCAGCAGCGCAGGACAGGGGGCCAGAAACACCATATATTTT. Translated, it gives CASSAGQGARNTIYF.